This T cell receptor beta chain was identified during a study of T cell responses to AZD1222 COVID-19 vaccine. Libraries were prepared by immunoSEQ multiplex PCR; TCRdb keeps only in-frame clonotypes and omits some of them. The sample gives around 100,000 clones, 90% of which show up once; under 5.5% is in the top ten. Germline V gives CDR1 LGHNA, CDR2 YSLEER. Trimming removed 3 bases at V and 0 bases at J, with 9 bases between. The CDR3 is 14 residues long. Worth noting for this clone: The antigen remains unidentified.

Study-wide findings and caveats: Spike-wide vaccine-associated CD4 TCRs dominated at 160-218 and 743-854. The breadth and depth of Spike-specific TCRs increased once two AZD1222 doses had been given. Donors were largely white British and mainly female; clonal diversity was possibly underestimated.

The sample here was peripheral blood, taken on day 0 of AZD1222 vaccination. The clonotype was recovered from an adult in good health. The chain uses TRBV4-3 and TRBJ2-7; possible D gene TRBD1, 6 bases. This chain's CDR3 is CASSQGHSSYEQYF. The CDR3 DNA reads as TGCGCCAGCAGCCAGGGACACTCCTCCTACGAGCAGTACTTC.